This TCR beta chain derives from a study of Ad26.COV2.S vaccination and SARS-CoV-2 variants. Study-wide background: Intramuscular Ad26.COV2.S at 5x10^10 or 1x10^11 viral particles.

Only in-frame clones appear in the TCRdb table, and some are missing; sequencing was by immunoSEQ multiplex PCR. The profile shows about 350,000 clones, 75% to 90% of them singletons. The germline CDR1 and CDR2 sequences are LGHNA and YSLEER. The trim removed 0 bases at V and 8 bases at J, leaving 3 bases unmatched. This CDR3 is built from 15 residues. The treatment is: 15 to 20 received Ad26.COV2.S at low or high dose, single or two shots; roughly five received placebo; per-sample allocation not given. Day 63 after the first injection of vaccine or placebo was the sampling time. This sequence was found in a person between 18 and 59 years old who received the Ad26.COV2.S COVID-19 vaccine or a placebo. The chain couples TRBV4-3 to TRBJ1-6, with 8 nucleotides matching TRBD1. Specimen: peripheral blood, collected in a trial of Ad26.COV2.S vaccine versus placebo. The CDR3 DNA follows: TGCGCCAGCAGCCAAGATTCAGGGGGCGATTCACCCCTCCACTTT. The encoded protein is CASSQDSGGDSPLHF.